Listed below are T cell receptor beta chains from one sample, sequenced in a study of T-cell reconstitution after alpha-beta-depleted transplantation in children. From the PCR reads, TCRdb called clonotypes with MiXCR, one entry per CDR3 protein. Here the sample spans about 640,000 distinct CDR3 sequences, 13% being singletons. This specimen consisted of PBMCs, mostly from graft donor cells, obtained 360 days after TCRalphabeta/CD19-depleted stem cell transplant. Source of these receptors: a male patient between 10 and 17 years old who had a stem cell transplant for acute myeloid leukemia, so the T cells may come from the graft donor. Each CDR3 is given with its conserved first and last residue. The order of the fields is J gene, clone size, V gene, D gene, CDR3 DNA, CDR3 protein. The D gene is left open where the match is weak. Clone size is given for some rows only: seen once, a few or many times, or a class if the clone is expanded.

TRBJ1-1,few,TRBV20-1,-,TGCAGTGCTGGCAGGTTCGGTGAAGCTTTCTTT,CSAGRFGEAFF
TRBJ2-1,many,TRBV2,TRBD2,TGTGCCAGCAAGTCCGGGACTAGCGGGTCCCTCCCTTTTAATGAGCAGTTCTTC,CASKSGTSGSLPFNEQFF
TRBJ2-7,-,TRBV12-3/TRBV12-4,-,TGTGCCAGCAGTTTCTTGTACTACGAGCAGTACTTC,CASSFLYYEQYF
TRBJ2-1,few,TRBV6-1,-,TGTGCCAGCCCGACCCCGGGGACACCTAACAATGAGCAGTTCTTC,CASPTPGTPNNEQFF
TRBJ1-1,many,TRBV28,TRBD1,TGTGCCAGCAGTTTATGGACAGGGTTTACTGAAGCTTTCTTT,CASSLWTGFTEAFF
TRBJ2-7,few,TRBV6-5,TRBD2,TGTGCCAGCAGTTACTCGTGGCTAGCGGGAGGGCCTAGTAGGAACGAGCAGTACTTC,CASSYSWLAGGPSRNEQYF
TRBJ1-5,few,TRBV27,-,TGTGCCAGCAGTTTTTGGCAGGGAAGCAATCAGCCCCAGCATTTT,CASSFWQGSNQPQHF
TRBJ2-5,many,TRBV4-3,-,TGCGCCAGCAGCCAACTGTCCGGATCCCCTGGGGAGACCCAGTACTTC,CASSQLSGSPGETQYF
TRBJ2-7,few,TRBV4-2,-,TGTGCCAGCAGCCAAGAACCCATCGGGACATTAGAGCAGTACTTC,CASSQEPIGTLEQYF
TRBJ2-5,few,TRBV7-6,TRBD2,TGTGCCAGCAGCCCCCGACTAGCGGGAACGGGAGAGACCCAGTACTTC,CASSPRLAGTGETQYF
TRBJ1-6,few,TRBV28,-,TGTGCCATCCGTACAACGGGGAAACAATATAATTCACCCCTCCACTTT,CAIRTTGKQYNSPLHF
TRBJ2-5,few,TRBV7-3,-,TGTGCCAGCAGCCGGAGGGCCCTTGAGACCCAGTACTTC,CASSRRALETQYF
TRBJ2-7,few,TRBV7-2,-,TGTGCCAGCAGCTTAACGGTTTGGCAGGGGCCTTTCTCTCTCGAGCAGTACTTC,CASSLTVWQGPFSLEQYF
TRBJ2-7,few,TRBV4-3,TRBD1,TGCGCCAGCAGCCTGGGGAGGACAGGGGGCGCCTACGAGCAGTACTTC,CASSLGRTGGAYEQYF
TRBJ1-5,-,TRBV7-2,TRBD1,TGTGCCAGCAGCTTAGGACAGGGGGTCGTTAATCAGCCCCAGCATTTT,CASSLGQGVVNQPQHF
TRBJ2-3,-,TRBV19,TRBD2,TGTGCCAGTAGTTTGAGGACTAGCGGGAGCGCAGATACGCAGTATTTT,CASSLRTSGSADTQYF
TRBJ2-1,few,TRBV29-1,-,TGCAGCGTCGTAACTTTCTCTTCCTACAATGAGCAGTTCTTC,CSVVTFSSYNEQFF
TRBJ2-7,few,TRBV20-1,-,TGCAGTGCTAGAAGGCCCCCCTACGAGCAGTACTTC,CSARRPPYEQYF
TRBJ2-1,many,TRBV28,-,TGTGCCAGCAGGACATCCGGGACGCCGACTGAGCAGTTCTTC,CASRTSGTPTEQFF
TRBJ2-1,few,TRBV11-3,TRBD1,TGTGCCAGCAGTTACGGGACAGGGGCCTACAATGAGCAGTTCTTC,CASSYGTGAYNEQFF
TRBJ2-3,few,TRBV29-1,-,TGCAGCGTTGATAAGTTTCGCACAGATACGCAGTATTTT,CSVDKFRTDTQYF
TRBJ2-1,-,TRBV29-1,-,TGCAGCACATCCCAGGGCGACAATGAGCAGTTCTTC,CSTSQGDNEQFF
TRBJ2-3,-,TRBV11-2,TRBD2,TGTGCCACGGGGCGGGAGGGCCCAGATACGCAGTATTTT,CATGREGPDTQYF
TRBJ2-2,-,TRBV29-1,TRBD2,TGCAGCTTTCGAGCGGGAGGGCTAACCGGGGAGCTGTTTTTT,CSFRAGGLTGELFF
TRBJ1-1,few,TRBV20-1,TRBD1,TGCAGTGCTAGAGATCGGGTCCGACAGGGGGCGCGGACTGAAGCTTTCTTT,CSARDRVRQGARTEAFF
TRBJ2-7,few,TRBV20-1,-,TGCAGTGCTCCTAGACGGGATTACGAGCAGTACTTC,CSAPRRDYEQYF
TRBJ2-7,-,TRBV28,-,TGTGCCAGCAGTCCCGGAGTCTCCAACTACGAGCAGTACTTC,CASSPGVSNYEQYF
TRBJ2-1,-,TRBV20-1,TRBD2,TGCAGAGGACTAGCCCCCGGCAATGAGCAGTTCTTC,CRGLAPGNEQFF
TRBJ2-5,-,TRBV27,TRBD1,TGTGCCAGCAGTTTCTATACAGGGGTGGGGCAAGAGACCCAGTACTTC,CASSFYTGVGQETQYF
TRBJ2-1,-,TRBV20-1,-,TGCAGTGCTCTCCTCTATTTTGAGCAGTTCTTC,CSALLYFEQFF
TRBJ2-1,many,TRBV24-1,TRBD2,TGTGCCACCAGTGACATACTAGCGGGAGGCTACAATGAGCAGTTCTTC,CATSDILAGGYNEQFF
TRBJ2-1,-,TRBV7-9,-,TGTGCCAGCAGCTTACGCCTCACCGGTAATGAGCAGTTCTTC,CASSLRLTGNEQFF
TRBJ2-5,-,TRBV29-1,TRBD2,TGCAGCGTTCTTGGCGGGAGCCACCAAGAGACCCAGTACTTC,CSVLGGSHQETQYF
TRBJ2-7,-,TRBV21-1,-,TGTGCCAGCAGCCCAAGGCCAGGGGTAACCCACGAGCAGTACTTC,CASSPRPGVTHEQYF
TRBJ2-3,-,TRBV12-3/TRBV12-4,TRBD2,TGTGCCAGCACGGCGGGAGTCCCCACAGATACGCAGTATTTT,CASTAGVPTDTQYF
TRBJ2-5,few,TRBV20-1,TRBD2,TGCAGTGCCCCTCGACTAGCGGGAGGAGAGACCCAGTACTTC,CSAPRLAGGETQYF
TRBJ2-2,many,TRBV7-3,-,TGTGCCAGCAGCTTAATCGGCGGAGACACCGGGGAGCTGTTTTTT,CASSLIGGDTGELFF
TRBJ2-3,few,TRBV4-2,TRBD2,TGTGCCAGCAGCCACCCCACTAGCGGGACGGGCACAGATACGCAGTATTTT,CASSHPTSGTGTDTQYF
TRBJ2-1,many,TRBV27,TRBD2,TGTGCCAGCAGTCCCCAAGCCGGGACTAGGGGGTACAATGAGCAGTTCTTC,CASSPQAGTRGYNEQFF
TRBJ1-2,few,TRBV11-2,-,TGTGCCAGCAGCTTAGATACAGCCTATGGCTACACCTTC,CASSLDTAYGYTF
TRBJ2-7,many,TRBV7-9,-,TGTGCCAGCAGTCTCAATCGCGCCGAGCAGTACTTC,CASSLNRAEQYF
TRBJ1-6,few,TRBV4-3,-,TGCGCCAGCAGCCAAGAGACAGGCCGAGAAAATTCACCCCTCCACTTT,CASSQETGRENSPLHF
TRBJ2-2,few,TRBV28,TRBD1,TGTGCCAGCAGCCCTATACCGACAGGGGTAGCGGCGTCCGGGGAGCTGTTTTTT,CASSPIPTGVAASGELFF
TRBJ1-5,few,TRBV27,-,TGTGCCAGCAGTTTTAGAGGGGGGAGCGGCAATCAGCCCCAGCATTTT,CASSFRGGSGNQPQHF
TRBJ2-1,-,TRBV12-3/TRBV12-4,-,TGTGCCAGCACAAAGGGATTCCCTTACAATGAGCAGTTCTTC,CASTKGFPYNEQFF
TRBJ2-1,many,TRBV3-1,-,TGTGCCAGCAGCCGTCCGGTGTGGTATTCCTACAATGAGCAGTTCTTC,CASSRPVWYSYNEQFF
TRBJ2-7,-,TRBV6-2/TRBV6-3,TRBD2,TGTGCCAGCAGTTACGGACTAGCGGGAGAGGGCTACGAGCAGTACTTC,CASSYGLAGEGYEQYF
TRBJ2-7,many,TRBV12-3/TRBV12-4,-,TGTGCCAGCAGTCTCCGAGGAGGGGTCGAGCAGTACTTC,CASSLRGGVEQYF
TRBJ1-1,few,TRBV5-1,TRBD1,TGCGCCAGCAGCACGGGACAGATCTCGAACACTGAAGCTTTCTTT,CASSTGQISNTEAFF
TRBJ2-1,once,TRBV18,TRBD2,TGTGCCAGCTCCCGCCGGACTAGCGGGGGCTACAATGAGCAGTTCTTC,CASSRRTSGGYNEQFF
TRBJ2-7,few,TRBV6-1,TRBD1,TGTGCCAGCAGAACCCCCAGGGGGCGCGGGACCTACGAGCAGTACTTC,CASRTPRGRGTYEQYF
TRBJ2-7,few,TRBV12-3/TRBV12-4,-,TGTGCCAGCACCGGGGACTGGGGCGAGCAGTACTTC,CASTGDWGEQYF
TRBJ2-5,few,TRBV29-1,-,TGCAGCGTTGATAGGGGCCTCCAACAAGAGACCCAGTACTTC,CSVDRGLQQETQYF